A selection of T cell receptor beta chains follows, all from one sample in a study of OX40 agonist ivuxolimab in advanced cancers. The assay was immunoSEQ multiplex PCR, and TCRdb's table has in-frame clones only and misses some. The sample yields roughly 58,000 clones, around nine tenths seen once. This specimen was CD4+ or CD8+ T cells sorted from blood, taken in a trial of the OX40 agonist ivuxolimab. The receptors originated from an adult with an advanced solid tumor such as melanoma, head and neck, liver or kidney cancer. The CDR3 runs from the conserved cysteine through the conserved F or W. The D gene is left open where the match is weak. Clone size, where shown, is once, few, many, or a class for clones that have expanded.

clone size	J gene	V gene	D gene	CDR3 DNA	CDR3 protein
-	TRBJ2-5	TRBV29-1	TRBD2	TGCAGCGTTGAACTAGCGGGAGTCGAAGAGACCCAGTACTTC	CSVELAGVEETQYF
-	TRBJ2-6	TRBV27	TRBD1	TGTGCCAGTGGGACAGGTCCTCTGGTTACTGGGGCCAACGTCCTGACTTTC	CASGTGPLVTGANVLTF
-	TRBJ2-1	TRBV27	-	TGTGCCAGCAGTTTACTTGTTGGCCACCCCGGGTCGAAGTTCTTC	CASSLLVGHPGSKFF
few	TRBJ1-1	TRBV6-1	-	TGTGCCAGCTGCCCGAATGGGGACACTGAAGCTTTCTTT	CASCPNGDTEAFF
-	TRBJ2-4	TRBV15	-	TGTGCCACCAGCAGAGATCCCGGAGACCCTTTAGCCAAAAACATTCAGTACTTC	CATSRDPGDPLAKNIQYF
-	TRBJ2-1	TRBV27	TRBD1	TGTGCCAGCAGTTCACGACAGGGTTCCTACAATGAGCAGTTCTTC	CASSSRQGSYNEQFF
few	TRBJ1-1	TRBV5-1	-	TGCGCCAGCAGCTTGGGTCAGCAGAACACTGAAGCTTTCTTT	CASSLGQQNTEAFF
-	TRBJ2-7	TRBV18	-	TGTGCCAGCTCACCGTCGCCAGGGAGCCACGAGCAGTACTTC	CASSPSPGSHEQYF
-	TRBJ2-5	TRBV27	-	TGTGCCAGCAGTCCAAGTAGAGAGACCCAGTACTTC	CASSPSRETQYF
once	TRBJ2-2	TRBV28	-	TGTGCCAGCAGTTTAAGTCAGGGTTATGCCGGGGAGCTGTTTTTT	CASSLSQGYAGELFF
-	TRBJ2-7	TRBV7-8	-	TGTGCCAGCAGCTTGGGCCCCAGGGGAGCCTACGAGCAGTACTTC	CASSLGPRGAYEQYF
-	TRBJ1-5	TRBV6-1	-	TGTGCCAGCAGTCCCCAGGGCTATCAGCCCCAGCATTTT	CASSPQGYQPQHF
-	TRBJ2-7	TRBV5-4	TRBD2	TGTGCCAGCAGCGCAAGTTCCTCCACGGGACTAACTTACGAGCAGTACTTC	CASSASSSTGLTYEQYF
few	TRBJ2-5	TRBV10-3	TRBD1	TGTGCCATCAGTCCTGGAGGGACAGGGGGACAAGAGACCCAGTACTTC	CAISPGGTGGQETQYF
-	TRBJ2-1	TRBV7-2	-	TGTGCCAGCAGCTTAGTGCTCGGGACCTACAATGAGCAGTTCTTC	CASSLVLGTYNEQFF
-	TRBJ2-5	TRBV19	TRBD1	TGTGCCAGTAGTATCACGGGACAGGGTATGAGAGAGACCCAGTACTTC	CASSITGQGMRETQYF
-	TRBJ1-5	TRBV28	-	TGTGCCAGCAGTTTATCGGGCCGGAACAATCAGCCCCAGCATTTT	CASSLSGRNNQPQHF
once	TRBJ2-2	TRBV7-2	TRBD2	TGTGCCAGCAGCTATTCCGGGACTAGCGGGAGTCCGGGCACCGGGGAGCTGTTTTTT	CASSYSGTSGSPGTGELFF
few	TRBJ2-5	TRBV30	-	TGTGCCTGGAGTGTAGGCGACAGGAGGACCCAGTACTTC	CAWSVGDRRTQYF
few	TRBJ1-4	TRBV2	TRBD1	TGTGCCAGCAGTGAACTGGTGTCAGGGGGCCAGGAAAAACTGTTTTTT	CASSELVSGGQEKLFF
-	TRBJ1-4	TRBV28	-	TGTGCCAGCAGAACAGGAGGACCTAATGAAAAACTGTTTTTT	CASRTGGPNEKLFF
-	TRBJ1-2	TRBV28	TRBD1	TGTGCCAGCAGTTTTACAGGGGGCGATGGCTACACCTTC	CASSFTGGDGYTF
-	TRBJ2-3	TRBV5-1	-	TGCGCCAGCAGCTTGGAGGGCAGGGTAGCAGATACGCAGTATTTT	CASSLEGRVADTQYF
once	TRBJ1-1	TRBV19	-	TGTGCCAGTAGTATTGTGTCGAACACTGAAGCTTTCTTT	CASSIVSNTEAFF
few	TRBJ2-1	TRBV9	TRBD2	TGTGCCAGCAGCGTAACGGCTAGCGGGAGGGGAGGCAATGAGCAGTTCTTC	CASSVTASGRGGNEQFF
-	TRBJ2-2	TRBV10-3	-	TGTGCCATCAGACAGGCCTTGAACACCGGGGAGCTGTTTTTT	CAIRQALNTGELFF
-	TRBJ2-3	TRBV11-3	-	TGTGCCAGCAGCTTAGGGGGGTACACAGATACGCAGTATTTT	CASSLGGYTDTQYF
-	TRBJ2-2	TRBV6-6	-	TGTGCCAGCACCAACAGGGAGGGGAAGACCGGGGAGCTGTTTTTT	CASTNREGKTGELFF
-	TRBJ2-5	TRBV25-1	-	TGTGCCAGCAGTGTAGGGGCTCGGGAGACCCAGTACTTC	CASSVGARETQYF
-	TRBJ2-2	TRBV27	-	TGTGCCAGCAGGGAAGGCTTGAACACCGGGGAGCTGTTTTTT	CASREGLNTGELFF
-	TRBJ2-5	TRBV2	TRBD1	TGTGCCAGCAGTCCCCGACAGGGTGGAGAGACCCAGTACTTC	CASSPRQGGETQYF
-	TRBJ2-1	TRBV6-5	TRBD2	TGTGCCAGCAGTTTTTCTCCGGGACTAGTAAACAATGAGCAGTTCTTC	CASSFSPGLVNNEQFF
-	TRBJ1-1	TRBV10-3	TRBD1	TGTGCCTTCAAAACCGTACAGGGGGCGAGAGCTTTCTTT	CAFKTVQGARAFF
-	TRBJ2-3	TRBV10-3	TRBD1	TGTGCCATCAGTGAGGGACAGGGGCCAGATACGCAGTATTTT	CAISEGQGPDTQYF
-	TRBJ2-5	TRBV7-9	-	TGTGCCAGCAGCTTCCACGGGCTCCCCCAAGAGACCCAGTACTTC	CASSFHGLPQETQYF
few	TRBJ1-5	TRBV14	-	TGTGCCAGCAGCCAGGGACCCAATCAGCCCCAGCATTTT	CASSQGPNQPQHF
-	TRBJ2-5	TRBV6-1	-	TGTGCCAGCAGTGAAGAGAACAGGGACCAAGAGACCCAGTACTTC	CASSEENRDQETQYF
-	TRBJ2-3	TRBV4-1	TRBD2	TGCGCCAGCAGCTACGGCGCGGGAGATGCAGATACGCAGTATTTT	CASSYGAGDADTQYF
once	TRBJ2-5	TRBV29-1	-	TGCAGCGCCTTTGCTGGACAAGAGACCCAGTACTTC	CSAFAGQETQYF
once	TRBJ2-1	TRBV5-1	-	TGCGCCAGCAGCGCGGGACAGAAGACAGATGAGCAGTTCTTC	CASSAGQKTDEQFF
-	TRBJ2-1	TRBV5-1	TRBD2	TGCGCCAGCAGCTTGGTTCTAGCGGGAGATTCAATCTTC	CASSLVLAGDSIF
-	TRBJ2-3	TRBV5-1	TRBD2	TGCGCCAGCAGCTTGCCTAGCGGAGATACGCAGTATTTT	CASSLPSGDTQYF
-	TRBJ2-7	TRBV13	TRBD2	TGTGCCAGCAGCTTCCGCGGGGGTAGCTCCTACGAGCAGTACTTC	CASSFRGGSSYEQYF
-	TRBJ2-2	TRBV4-3	-	TGCGCTAGCAGCCAGCGACTCGGGGAGCTGTTTTTT	CASSQRLGELFF
-	TRBJ2-5	TRBV4-3	-	TGCGCCAGCAGCCAAGATTATGGCGAGACCCAGTACTTC	CASSQDYGETQYF
-	TRBJ1-1	TRBV9	-	TGTGCCAGCAGCGAGAGCGGGAACCCGGCTAAGACTGAAGCTTTCTTT	CASSESGNPAKTEAFF
once	TRBJ2-3	TRBV28	TRBD2	TGTGCCCACCATCCTAGCGGGTTCACAGATACGCAGTATTTT	CAHHPSGFTDTQYF
-	TRBJ1-5	TRBV5-6	-	TGTGCCAGCAGCTTGTTGGGGGCCGCTCAGCCCCAGCATTTT	CASSLLGAAQPQHF
-	TRBJ2-2	TRBV25-1	-	TGTGCCAGCAGTGATAATAGCGGGGAGCTGTTTTTT	CASSDNSGELFF
-	TRBJ2-7	TRBV28	-	TGTGCCAGCAGTTCCGCCAAAGACTACGAGCAGTACTTC	CASSSAKDYEQYF